Below, 25 T cell receptor beta chains from the same sample are listed, as sequenced in a study of T cells after yellow fever vaccination. Each CDR3 protein gets one entry after TCRdb re-called the 5' RACE reads with MiXCR. The table shows 310,000 or so distinct CDR3 sequences, with around 6.8% occurring only once. The sequenced sample was PBMCs, obtained about 49 days after the first yellow fever vaccination. The receptors here all came from a man aged 18 to 29 who received the YFV17D yellow fever vaccine.

The chain employs TRBV7-3 and TRBJ2-4; D is uncertain. CDR3 length: 14 residues. Between the trimmed V and J ends, which lost 1 base and 0 bases, there was a span of 4 bases. From germline, CDR1 is SGHTA and CDR2 FQGTGA. CDR3 DNA: TGTGCCAGCAGCTTAAGCCAAGCCAAAAACATTCAGTACTTC. This translates into CASSLSQAKNIQYF.

This clonotype was detected only a few times. The V and J genes are TRBV5-1 and TRBJ1-1, with D unclear. Germline lookup yields CDR1 SGHRS and CDR2 YFSETQ. The CDR3 sequence is 12 residues long. Trimming shortened V by 1 base and J by 5 bases, and 6 bases separated the two germline ends. The CDR3 reads CASSLSQTEAFF. CDR3 nucleotide sequence: TGCGCCAGCAGCTTGTCACAGACTGAAGCTTTCTTT.

This clonotype was observed a few times. The chain uses TRBV10-3 and TRBJ2-7; D is unclear. In germline, CDR1 is ENHRY, CDR2 SYGVKD. The V end lost 0 bases, the J end lost 4 bases, and 4 bases lay between the germline ends. The CDR3 consists of 12 residues. Here the CDR3 DNA reads TGTGCCATCAGTGAGTCGTCGTACGAGCAGTACTTC. Translating gives CAISESSYEQYF.

This clonotype was recorded a few times. The chain is built from TRBV6-2 or TRBV6-3 and TRBJ2-5, with D unresolved. Deletions cut 10 bases from V and 5 bases from J, with 17 bases between. Germline V gene data show CDR1 as MNHEY and CDR2 as SVGEGT. There are 13 residues in the CDR3. The CDR3 loop is CATTKLLSETQYF. The CDR3 bases are TGTGCCACAACTAAGTTGCTGTCGGAGACCCAGTACTTC.

This clonotype came up a few times. The chain uses TRBV4-3 and TRBJ2-2; D is possibly TRBD2 (5 bases). The V gene lost 0 bases and the J gene lost 4 bases, with 12 bases spanning the gap. CDR1 and CDR2 (germline): LGHNA, YSLEER. The CDR3 covers 16 residues. CDR3 in amino acids: CASSQEPGSSTGELFF. DNA of the CDR3: TGCGCCAGCAGCCAAGAACCGGGGTCCTCCACCGGGGAGCTGTTTTTT.

This clonotype was picked up a small number of times. This chain uses TRBV28 with TRBJ1-5, with a tentative D call TRBD1 (5 bases). V dropped 10 bases and J dropped 5 bases, with 21 bases sitting between them. Germline V gene data show CDR1 as MDHEN and CDR2 as SYDVKM. CDR3 length equals 15 residues. CDR3 bases: TGTGCCACCTTTCGACAGCGGGAACCATATCAGCCCCAGCATTTT. Translated, it gives CATFRQREPYQPQHF.

This clonotype was observed a handful of times. This rearrangement joins TRBV4-1 to TRBJ2-1; 9 bases line up with TRBD2. Trimming cost V 0 bases and J 8 bases; bases outside gene matches: 14. The germline gives CDR1 MGHRA, CDR2 YSYEKL. This CDR3 is built from 18 residues. In DNA, the CDR3 is TGCGCCAGCAGCCAAGATCCTTCCCTAGCGGGGAGGGAGCATGAGCAGTTCTTC. It is translated as CASSQDPSLAGREHEQFF.

This clonotype was detected many times. The CDR3 DNA reads as TGTGCCAGCAGCTTAGACAGGTCGACTGAAGCTTTCTTT. Translating it yields CASSLDRSTEAFF. The rearrangement joins TRBV11-2 to TRBJ1-1; D gene uncertain. Germline values: CDR1 SGHAT, CDR2 FQNNGV. The CDR3 covers 13 residues. V lost 0 bases to trimming and J lost 5 bases, with 7 bases between them. Together with reference TRBV11-2 and TRBJ1-1, the CDR3 gives the full variable domain: EAGVAQSPRYKIIEKRQSVAFWCNPISGHATLYWYQQILGQGPKLLIQFQNNGVVDDSQLPKDRFSAERLKGVDSTLKIQPAKLEDSAVYLCASSLDRSTEAFFGQGTRLTVV.

The chain has TRBV9 and TRBJ2-5; D possibly corresponds to TRBD2 (5 bases). Germline V gene lookup returns CDR1 SGDLS and CDR2 YYNGEE. V was cut by 0 bases and J by 4 bases, with 10 bases left in between. The CDR3 is 14 amino acids. The CDR3 here is CASSVGRGTETQYF. CDR3 in DNA: TGTGCCAGCAGCGTAGGCCGGGGTACAGAGACCCAGTACTTC.

This clonotype was picked up a small number of times. This sequence joins TRBV14 and TRBJ2-1; no clear D gene. The CDR3 extends over 17 amino acids. Germline CDR1 SGHDN, CDR2 FVKESK. V lost 0 bases to trimming and J lost 0 bases, with 12 bases between them. For the CDR3, the DNA is TGTGCCAGCAGCCAAGATTCCGGGCCCCTCTCCTACAATGAGCAGTTCTTC. It codes for CASSQDSGPLSYNEQFF. The full variable domain, completed using reference TRBV14 and TRBJ2-1, is EAGVTQFPSHSVIEKGQTVTLRCDPISGHDNLYWYRRVMGKEIKFLLHFVKESKQDESGMPNNRFLAERTGGTYSTLKVQPAELEDSGVYFCASSQDSGPLSYNEQFFGPGTRLTVL.

V is TRBV7-8 and J is TRBJ2-1; tentative D call: TRBD2 (7 bases). The CDR3 loop spans 14 amino acids. The germline CDR1 and CDR2 sequences are SGHVS and FQNEAQ. Trimming shortened V by 5 bases and J by 7 bases, and 15 bases separated the two germline ends. The CDR3, as DNA: TGTGCCAGCAGCCAGTCGGGGGGCCTGAATGAGCAGTTCTTC. It codes for CASSQSGGLNEQFF.

This sequence joins TRBV20-1 and TRBJ1-6, with 9 bases fitting TRBD1. The trim removed 5 bases at V and 2 bases at J, leaving 4 bases unmatched. Germline loops: CDR1 DFQATT, CDR2 SNEGSKA (reference sequence). The CDR3 has 15 residues. CDR3 nucleotides: TGCAGTGCTGGGACAGGGACCGCCTATAATTCACCCCTCCACTTT. Encoded protein: CSAGTGTAYNSPLHF.

The chain has TRBV12-3 or TRBV12-4 and TRBJ2-3, with TRBD1 as a possible D gene (5 bases). The V and J ends lost 6 bases and 4 bases respectively, with 14 bases between them. The CDR3 is 14 amino acids. CDR3 nucleotides: TGTGCCAGCAGCCAACGGATGGGGCCAGATACGCAGTATTTT. Its translation is CASSQRMGPDTQYF.

This clonotype came up a few times. V usage is TRBV7-2 and J usage is TRBJ2-2; perhaps TRBD1 as D (5 bases). Between the trimmed V and J ends, which lost 5 bases and 3 bases, there was a span of 16 bases. This CDR3 comprises 16 residues. Germline values: CDR1 SGHTA, CDR2 FQGNSA. This chain's CDR3 is CASSPYRNQDTGELFF. CDR3 nucleotides: TGTGCCAGCAGCCCCTACAGGAATCAGGACACCGGGGAGCTGTTTTTT.

This clonotype was detected once. A read error is possible here, since a much larger clone lies one base away. The chain employs TRBV29-1 and TRBJ2-2; D is perhaps TRBD1 (5 bases). This CDR3 has 15 residues. The V and J ends lost 6 bases and 7 bases respectively, with 21 bases between them. In germline, CDR1 is SQVTM, CDR2 ANQGSEA. The CDR3, as DNA: TGCAGCGTCGTGGACATGAGAAACGCCCGCGGGGAGCTGTTTTTT. It encodes CSVVDMRNARGELFF.

V gene TRBV7-2 combines with J gene TRBJ1-1; 7 nucleotides line up with TRBD1. V trimming: 4 bases; J trimming: 13 bases; junction bases outside the gene matches: 9. The CDR3 is 12 residues long. Germline V gene lookup returns CDR1 SGHTA and CDR2 FQGNSA. As DNA, the CDR3 is TGTGCCAGCAGCTCTACGACAGGGAAAGGTTTCTTT. It specifies CASSSTTGKGFF. Variable domain in full (rest from reference TRBV7-2 and TRBJ1-1): GAGVSQSPSNKVTEKGKDVELRCDPISGHTALYWYRQSLGQGLEFLIYFQGNSAPDKSGLPSDRFSAERTGGSVSTLTIQRTQQEDSAVYLCASSSTTGKGFFGQGTRLTVV.

This clonotype has at least ten counts. The chain combines TRBV5-1 with TRBJ1-1; the match to TRBD1 covers 7 bases. Germline trimming cut 4 bases from V and 4 bases from J; bases unmatched to any gene: 10. The CDR3 contains 15 residues. CDR1 is SGHRS and CDR2 is YFSETQ in the germline V gene. CDR3: CASSPPRQGGTEAFF. For the CDR3, the DNA is TGCGCCAGCAGCCCTCCGAGACAGGGAGGCACTGAAGCTTTCTTT.

V gene TRBV4-2 combines with J gene TRBJ1-2; 7 bases agree with TRBD1. CDR3 length equals 19 residues. Germline trimming cut 4 bases from V and 2 bases from J; bases unmatched to any gene: 19. The germline CDR1 and CDR2 sequences are LGHNA and YNFKEQ. In nucleotides, the CDR3 is TGTGCCAGCAGCCCCGGAAGGGTAGGGGGCGATCTGGGGAACTATGGCTACACCTTC. It is translated as CASSPGRVGGDLGNYGYTF.

This clonotype was detected a few times. V gene TRBV20-1 combines with J gene TRBJ2-5; D is unclear. The CDR3 covers 13 residues. The V and J ends lost 3 bases and 3 bases respectively, with 11 bases between them. Germline V gives CDR1 DFQATT, CDR2 SNEGSKA (reference sequence). The CDR3 here is CSARTAPEETQYF. In DNA form, the CDR3 reads TGCAGTGCTAGGACGGCACCTGAAGAGACCCAGTACTTC.

This rearrangement joins TRBV20-1 to TRBJ1-1, with TRBD1 as a possible D gene (5 bases). Germline V lookup: CDR1 DFQATT, CDR2 SNEGSKA (reference sequence). V was pared by 2 bases and J by 5 bases, with 18 bases between. The CDR3 sequence is 15 residues long. This CDR3 reads CSARNSGGSGTEAFF. CDR3 nucleotides: TGCAGTGCTAGAAACTCGGGGGGGTCGGGTACTGAAGCTTTCTTT.

The chain is built from TRBV19 and TRBJ1-5; the D gene is possibly TRBD1 (5 bases). The CDR3 consists of 15 residues. V dropped 6 bases and J dropped 1 base, with 13 bases sitting between them. CDR1 LNHDA and CDR2 SQIVND come from the germline V gene (reference sequence). In nucleotides, the CDR3 is TGTGCCAGTAGGCCCTCGGGGGGAAGCAATCAGCCCCAGCATTTT. It translates to CASRPSGGSNQPQHF.

The V gene is TRBV6-6, the J gene TRBJ2-7; D gene unclear. V lost 7 bases, J lost 5 bases, and 9 bases lay in between. The CDR3 sequence is 11 residues long. The germline CDR1 and CDR2 sequences are MNHNY and SVGAGI (reference sequence). CDR3 protein: CASKSFHEQYF. CDR3 bases: TGTGCCAGCAAATCCTTCCACGAGCAGTACTTC.

V usage is TRBV28 and J usage is TRBJ2-5; D possibly corresponds to TRBD2 (7 bases). Germline V gene data show CDR1 as MDHEN and CDR2 as SYDVKM. This CDR3 spans 15 amino acids. The V end lost 2 bases, the J end lost 3 bases, and 13 bases lay between the germline ends. The CDR3 spells CASSLGGGLEETQYF. The CDR3 region has the DNA TGTGCCAGCAGTTTAGGGGGGGGCCTCGAAGAGACCCAGTACTTC.

V is TRBV15 and J is TRBJ2-3; 8 bases line up with TRBD2. Germline CDR1 reads LNHNV; CDR2 reads YYDKDF (reference sequence). There are 16 residues in the CDR3. V shed 3 bases and J 0 bases; nucleotides not matched to a gene: 5. This CDR3 is CATSRRSGGSTDTQYF. For the CDR3, the DNA is TGTGCCACCAGCAGGAGGAGCGGGGGCAGCACAGATACGCAGTATTTT.

This clonotype was seen more than once but under ten times. This chain links TRBV6-5 with TRBJ2-7; the D gene is possibly TRBD2 (6 bases). Germline V gene lookup returns CDR1 MNHEY and CDR2 SVGAGI. This CDR3 contains 14 residues. V lost 4 bases, J lost 6 bases, and 16 bases lay in between. The CDR3 spells CASSWDWKAVEQYF. For the CDR3, the DNA is TGTGCCAGCAGTTGGGACTGGAAGGCGGTCGAGCAGTACTTC.